This TCR beta chain was retrieved from a study of blood T cell repertoires in COVID-19. Overall study: PBMCs, B-cell-depleted T cells, or T cells were the source of the cDNA or gDNA that made up the material.

The table came from immunoSEQ multiplex PCR; TCRdb's copy has only in-frame clones and leaves some out. The sample carries over 350,000 clones, 86% recorded once. This CDR3 has 13 amino acids. Trimming removed 1 base from V and 3 bases from J, with 6 bases in between. CDR1 and CDR2 from the germline V gene are MGHRA and YSYEKL. The table lists this clone with many counts. Sequencing was done on a sample of peripheral blood. The origin of this receptor is a woman in her 30s with active or convalescent COVID-19. The chain recombines TRBV4-1 with TRBJ1-1; D is uncertain. CDR3 protein: CASSQGLDTEAFF. DNA of the CDR3: TGCGCCAGCAGCCAAGGTCTTGACACTGAAGCTTTCTTT.